The 18 T cell receptor beta chains reported below all come from one sample, sequenced in a study of neurological immune-mediated disorders. MiXCR was run by TCRdb on the 5' RACE reads, yielding one entry per CDR3 protein. The table shows 30,000 to 40,000 distinct CDR3 sequences, with roughly 7% occurring only once. The sequenced sample was PBMCs. The receptors originated from a woman in her 40s in good health.

This clonotype was counted many times. The gene calls are TRBV27 and TRBJ2-1; D is tentatively TRBD1 or TRBD2 (5 bases each). Germline V gene lookup returns CDR1 MNHEY and CDR2 SMNVEV (reference sequence). V shed 2 bases and J shed 10 bases, with 12 bases lying between them. CDR3 length equals 13 residues. CDR3 in amino acids: CASSLPGWGEQFF. The CDR3 DNA reads TGTGCCAGCAGTTTACCGGGCTGGGGGGAGCAGTTCTTC.

By its share, this clonotype is medium-sized. V is TRBV12-3 or TRBV12-4 and J is TRBJ2-1; unclear D gene. Trimming stripped 2 bases from V and 14 bases from J, with 10 bases between. The length of the CDR3 is 11 residues. The CDR3 DNA sequence: TGTGCCAGCAGTTTACGGGCCGAGAAGTTCTTC. Amino acid sequence: CASSLRAEKFF.

This clonotype was seen ten or more times. One end of the junction does not line up with germline, which may come from a read error. The CDR3 sequence: CASSQSRHSIF. The CDR3 DNA is TGTGCCAGCAGTCAGAGTCGTCACAGTATCTTC. The chain recombines TRBV6-2 or TRBV6-3 with TRBJ2-7; D unresolved. The CDR3 covers 11 residues. Germline lookup yields CDR1 MNHEY and CDR2 SVGEGT.

This clonotype came up a few times. One end of the junction does not line up with germline, which may come from a read error. CDR3 sequence (DNA): TGCAGTGCTATGCGCCTAGCGGGCATCACATATACGCAGTATTTT. Encoded protein: CSAMRLAGITYTQYF. The V call is TRBV20-1, the J call TRBJ2-3, with 8 positions matching TRBD2. From germline, CDR1 is DFQATT and CDR2 SNEGSKA (reference sequence). This CDR3 contains 15 residues.

This clonotype was picked up many times. The genes are TRBV20-1 and TRBJ2-7, with D perhaps TRBD2 (5 bases). V lost 2 bases and J 5 bases, leaving 7 bases between the germline ends. This CDR3 has 11 amino acids. The V gene's germline CDR1 is DFQATT and CDR2 SNEGSKA (reference sequence). CDR3 DNA: TGCAGTGCTAGATCGAGGGACGAGCAGTACTTC. Its protein product is CSARSRDEQYF.

The sample holds many counts of this clonotype. The V gene is TRBV29-1, the J gene TRBJ2-2; 10 nucleotides align to TRBD1. Germline CDR1 SQVTM, CDR2 ANQGSEA. V gave up 7 bases and J gave up 6 bases; unmatched junction bases: 8. This CDR3 spans 14 amino acids. The CDR3 region is CSAGQGGYSGELFF. The CDR3 DNA reads TGCAGCGCCGGACAGGGGGGATATTCCGGGGAGCTGTTTTTT.

This clonotype was counted many times. The CDR3 coding sequence is TGTGCCAGCAGCCGCGGGGGAGGCTATGGCTACACCTTC. Its protein is CASSRGGGYGYTF. The J gene is TRBJ1-2, the V gene TRBV3-1; D is perhaps TRBD1 (5 bases). The length of the CDR3 is 13 residues. Germline V gene lookup returns CDR1 LGHDT and CDR2 YNNKEL (reference sequence). V lost 4 bases, J lost 4 bases, and 10 bases lay in between.

Remarks on this clonotype: One end of the junction does not line up with germline, which may come from a read error. The chain joins TRBV7-7 to TRBJ2-1, with TRBD1 matching over 8 bases. This CDR3 comprises 14 residues. The V gene's germline CDR1 is SSHAT and CDR2 FNYEAQ (reference sequence). CDR3 protein: CASSSGQGGGEQFF. DNA for the CDR3: TGTGCTAGCAGCTCCGGACAGGGAGGCGGGGAGCAGTTCTTC.

This clonotype was picked up many times. The chain has TRBV10-3 and TRBJ1-1, with 7 bases aligning to TRBD1. This CDR3 region has 15 residues. CDR1 and CDR2 (germline): ENHRY, SYGVKD. V lost 6 bases and J lost 0; bases outside the gene matches: 7. CDR3 sequence reads: CAIRPTGAMNTEAFF. For the CDR3, the DNA is TGTGCCATCAGACCAACAGGGGCTATGAACACTGAAGCTTTCTTT.

Turning to this clonotype: At one end, the junction sequence differs from germline, possibly due to a read error. The chain uses TRBV28 and TRBJ2-1; 7 bases fit TRBD2. CDR1 MDHEN and CDR2 SYDVKM come from the germline V gene. There are 15 residues in the CDR3. The DNA of the CDR3 is TGTGCCAGCAGTTTGGGAGCGGGGTATTACACTGAGAAGTTCTTC. Its protein product is CASSLGAGYYTEKFF.

This clonotype was counted ten times or more. The rearrangement uses TRBV5-1 and TRBJ1-6; no reliable D call. The CDR3 is 15 amino acids. Between the trimmed V and J ends, which lost 4 bases and 4 bases, there was a span of 12 bases. The germline gives CDR1 SGHRS, CDR2 YFSETQ. CDR3 amino acids: CASSLDGGYNSPLHF. CDR3 DNA sequence: TGCGCCAGCAGCCTTGACGGCGGGTATAATTCACCCCTCCACTTT.

This clonotype was seen at least ten times. V and J are TRBV4-1 and TRBJ2-1; TRBD2 matches at 12 bases. The ends lost 3 bases at V and 7 bases at J; junction bases unmatched: 7. Germline V gene data show CDR1 as MGHRA and CDR2 as YSYEKL. The CDR3 length is 16 residues. The DNA of the CDR3 is TGCGCCAGCAGCCAGGCTAGCGGGGGGGCCTGGAATGAGCAGTTCTTC. It translates to CASSQASGGAWNEQFF.

This clonotype was counted ten times or more. This chain uses TRBV18 with TRBJ1-1, with 9 bases fitting TRBD1. The length of the CDR3 is 15 residues. Germline CDR1 reads KGHSH; CDR2 reads LQKENI. J gave up 6 bases and V 3 bases, and 8 bases lay outside the gene matches. The CDR3 protein is CASSPLGQGSPEAFF. DNA for the CDR3: TGTGCCAGCTCACCCTTGGGACAGGGAAGCCCTGAAGCTTTCTTT.

This clonotype was observed many times. The chain is built from TRBV4-1 and TRBJ1-2; D gene uncertain. The CDR3 runs to 14 residues. Trimming removed 1 base at V and 5 bases at J, with 11 bases between. Germline CDR1 and CDR2: MGHRA and YSYEKL. CDR3 residues: CASSQVKGIYGYTF. CDR3 DNA sequence: TGCGCCAGCAGCCAAGTGAAAGGGATTTATGGCTACACCTTC.

At least ten counts were recorded for this clonotype. V usage is TRBV30 and J usage is TRBJ2-1, with D uncertain. The V end lost 0 bases, the J end lost 7 bases, and 1 base lay between the germline ends. This CDR3 region has 10 residues. Germline assignment: CDR1 GTSNPN and CDR2 SVGIG (reference sequence). Written as DNA, the CDR3 is TGTGCCTGGAGTGTAAATGAGCAGTTCTTC. Its protein product is CAWSVNEQFF. Supplemented by reference TRBV30 and TRBJ2-1, the full variable domain reads SQTIHQWPATLVQPVGSPLSLECTVEGTSNPNLYWYRQAAGRGLQLLFYSVGIGQISSEVPQNLSASRPQDRQFILSSKKLLLSDSGFYLCAWSVNEQFFGPGTRLTVL.

This clonotype was counted many times. V usage is TRBV6-5 and J usage is TRBJ2-2; weak D call: TRBD2 (5 bases). The V and J ends lost 0 bases and 3 bases respectively, with 8 bases between them. CDR3 length equals 15 residues. Looked up from germline, CDR1 is MNHEY and CDR2 is SVGAGI. Written as DNA, the CDR3 is TGTGCCAGCAGTTACTCGCCTAGCTACACCGGGGAGCTGTTTTTT. This sequence encodes CASSYSPSYTGELFF.

This clonotype was seen a handful of times. The J gene is TRBJ1-1, the V gene TRBV10-2; tentatively, D is TRBD1 (6 bases). CDR1 and CDR2 (germline): WSHSY, SAAADI. The CDR3 spans 13 residues. Trimming cost V 3 bases and J 7 bases, with 12 bases left between them. The CDR3 DNA sequence: TGCGCCAGCAGTGATGGGGGGCTAGTTGAAGCTTTCTTT. This codes for CASSDGGLVEAFF.

The chain links TRBV6-1 to TRBJ2-3, with 7 bases fitting TRBD1. V shed 5 bases and J 2 bases; nucleotides not matched to a gene: 4. The V gene's germline CDR1 is MNHNS and CDR2 SASEGT. The CDR3 sequence is 14 residues long. Written as DNA, the CDR3 is TGTGCCAGCAGTAACAGGGGCGCCACAGATACGCAGTATTTT. It yields the protein CASSNRGATDTQYF.